This T cell receptor (beta chain) was identified during a study of cytomegalovirus exposure and HLA in healthy donors. Study findings and constraints: Analyses of presence and absence presupposed an approximately uniform sequencing depth across donors. CMV serostatus was the only immune exposure information that was available.

As to this clone: Its antigen is as yet unknown.

Germline CDR1 reads ENHRY; CDR2 reads SYGVKD. CDR3 length equals 15 residues. The V end lost 2 bases, the J end lost 5 bases, and 16 bases lay between the germline ends. PCR used 60 Vbeta primers and 13 Jbeta primers. The repertoire was sequenced with immunoSEQ multiplex PCR; TCRdb's copy has only in-frame clones and lacks some. The repertoire consists of a few hundred thousand clones, with roughly 70% occurring once and the leading ten covering 2% to 2.5%. Healthy individuals who donated bone marrow served as the donors. Unrecorded immune exposures were likely, despite nominal health at sampling. Sequencing was performed on PBMCs. The rearrangement joins TRBV10-3 to TRBJ2-7; tentatively, D is TRBD2 (5 bases). This clonotype was obtained from a female donor in good health and CMV-seronegative. The CDR3 DNA reads as TGTGCCATCAGTGAGCCGACTTCGGGGAACCACGAGCAGTACTTC. Its translation is CAISEPTSGNHEQYF.